One sample yielded the 29 T cell receptor beta chains listed below, sequenced in a study of type 1 and type 2 diabetes patients. PCR was run on genomic DNA. A primer set of 30 forward and 13 reverse primers amplified the CDR3. Each CDR3 protein gets one entry after TCRdb re-called the multiplex PCR reads with MiXCR. The data hold 250,000 to 300,000 distinct CDR3 sequences, with more than 40% observed a single time. The sequenced material came from peripheral blood mononuclear cells (PBMCs). Receptors originate from a man younger than 35 with type 2 diabetes.

This clonotype was seen just once. CDR3 in DNA: TGCGCCAGCATTATCCTGGGGGCGGGACAGGGGCAATTCTACGAGCAGTACTTC. It translates to CASIILGAGQGQFYEQYF. The chain carries TRBV10-1 and TRBJ2-7; TRBD1 matches 10 bases. The CDR3 extends over 18 amino acids. The V and J ends lost 7 bases and 3 bases, in that order; junction bases with no gene match: 18. The V gene's germline CDR1 is WNHNN and CDR2 SYGVQD (reference sequence).

The gene calls are TRBV25-1 and TRBJ1-2, with 7 nucleotides matching TRBD1. Losses at the gene ends were 10 bases for V and 2 bases for J; bases not matched to a gene: 16. Germline V CDR1 and CDR2: MGHDK, SYGVNS. The CDR3 loop spans 16 amino acids. CDR3: CATWDTGQDRNYGYTF. Written as DNA, the CDR3 is TGTGCCACCTGGGACACTGGCCAGGACAGGAACTATGGCTACACCTTC.

Only a few counts were recorded for this clonotype. The rearrangement links TRBV19 to TRBJ2-7; 7 nucleotides match TRBD2. CDR3 length equals 13 residues. Per germline, CDR1 LNHDA and CDR2 SQIVND (reference sequence). J lost 4 bases, V lost 5 bases, and 5 bases had no gene match. Written as DNA, the CDR3 is TGTGCCAGTAGTCGGGACGGGAGGTACGAGCAGTACTTC. The encoded protein is CASSRDGRYEQYF.

The chain combines TRBV20-1 with TRBJ1-4; D is uncertain. Looked up from germline, CDR1 is DFQATT and CDR2 is SNEGSKA (reference sequence). V was cut by 5 bases and J by 8 bases, with 3 bases left in between. The CDR3 is 9 amino acids. CDR3 sequence: CSAGEKLFF. DNA of the CDR3: TGCAGTGCTGGGGAAAAACTGTTTTTT.

This clonotype has more than one count but fewer than ten. This chain uses TRBV28 with TRBJ2-7; a possible D gene is TRBD1 (6 bases). The germline CDR1 and CDR2 sequences are MDHEN and SYDVKM. The CDR3 runs to 12 residues. Between the trimmed V and J ends, which lost 4 bases and 5 bases, there was a span of 9 bases. The CDR3 nucleotides read TGTGCCAGCAGTTCACCAGGGGACGAGCAGTACTTC. Its protein product is CASSSPGDEQYF.

This clonotype was seen a few times. This rearrangement joins TRBV20-1 to TRBJ2-7, with D hard to call. The germline CDR1 and CDR2 sequences are DFQATT and SNEGSKA (reference sequence). CDR3 length: 12 amino acids. Trimming took off 1 base at V and 4 bases at J, with 8 bases between the two ends. CDR3 DNA sequence: TGCAGTGCTAGAGTCCAGGATTACGAGCAGTACTTC. It specifies CSARVQDYEQYF.

There are a few counts of this clonotype. This rearrangement joins TRBV9 to TRBJ1-1; 10 bases map to TRBD1. Trimming took 0 bases from V and 4 from J; bases not matched to a gene: 3. The V gene's germline CDR1 is SGDLS and CDR2 YYNGEE. The CDR3 consists of 15 residues. This CDR3 reads CASSVAGQGLTEAFF. As DNA, the CDR3 is TGTGCCAGCAGCGTAGCGGGACAGGGGCTCACTGAAGCTTTCTTT. Full variable domain (outside the CDR3, taken from reference TRBV9 and TRBJ1-1): DSGVTQTPKHLITATGQRVTLRCSPRSGDLSVYWYQQSLDQGLQFLIQYYNGEERAKGNILERFSAQQFPDLHSELNLSSLELGDSALYFCASSVAGQGLTEAFFGQGTRLTVV.

This sequence joins TRBV7-8 and TRBJ2-1, with no clear D. Germline CDR1 reads SGHVS; CDR2 reads FQNEAQ. The V and J ends lost 1 base and 3 bases respectively, with 10 bases between them. The CDR3 extends over 15 amino acids. The CDR3 DNA follows: TGTGCCAGCAGCTTAGGCTATTCGCACTACAATGAGCAGTTCTTC. Translation gives CASSLGYSHYNEQFF.

This clonotype was picked up a small number of times. The CDR3 DNA reads TGCAGTGCTCCCGGACAGCCAGCTGAAGCTTTCTTT. Protein: CSAPGQPAEAFF. The chain links TRBV20-1 to TRBJ1-1, with D tentatively TRBD1 (6 bases). There are 12 residues in the CDR3. Germline CDR1 is DFQATT and CDR2 is SNEGSKA (reference sequence). Trimming stripped 5 bases from V and 6 bases from J, with 13 bases between.

The CDR3 spells CASSYREASYEQYF. CDR3 in DNA: TGTGCCAGCAGTTACAGGGAAGCGTCCTACGAGCAGTACTTC. The rearrangement links TRBV28 to TRBJ2-7, with D possibly matching TRBD1 (6 bases). The CDR3 consists of 14 residues. V shed 4 bases and J shed 1 base, with 11 bases lying between them. Germline V gene sequence: CDR1 MDHEN, CDR2 SYDVKM.

On this clonotype: A much larger clone sits a single nucleotide away, making a read error possible. The chain's CDR3 is CAWSLGQGNSPLYF. CDR3 bases: TGTGCCTGGAGCCTCGGACAGGGGAATTCACCCCTCTACTTT. V and J are TRBV30 and TRBJ1-6; 9 nucleotides match TRBD1. Germline V gene data show CDR1 as GTSNPN and CDR2 as SVGIG (reference sequence). The CDR3 loop spans 14 amino acids. Full variable domain (rest looked up from reference TRBV30 and TRBJ1-6): SQTIHQWPATLVQPVGSPLSLECTVEGTSNPNLYWYRQAAGRGLQLLFYSVGIGQISSEVPQNLSASRPQDRQFILSSKKLLLSDSGFYLCAWSLGQGNSPLYFGNGTRLTVT.

This chain joins TRBV2 and TRBJ2-2; TRBD2 matches at 10 bases. Germline V lookup: CDR1 SNHLY, CDR2 FYNNEI. This CDR3 has 15 residues. Losses at the gene ends were 2 bases for V and 6 bases for J; bases not matched to a gene: 3. CDR3 nucleotide sequence: TGTGCCAGCAGTGAACTAGCGGGAGTCCCCGGGGAGCTGTTTTTT. Amino acid sequence: CASSELAGVPGELFF.

The gene calls are TRBV7-8 and TRBJ1-2; 7 bases agree with TRBD1. CDR3 size: 16 residues. With V trimmed by 6 bases and J by 4 bases, 14 bases remained unmatched. Germline CDR1 SGHVS, CDR2 FQNEAQ. CDR3 sequence (DNA): TGTGCCAGCAGTGAACTAATCGGACAGGACCTCTATGGCTACACCTTC. Translated: CASSELIGQDLYGYTF.

This clonotype was seen more than once but under ten times. The gene calls are TRBV13 and TRBJ2-7; D may be TRBD2 (6 bases). V lost 2 bases, J lost 6 bases, and 17 bases lay in between. Germline-derived CDR1 and CDR2 are PRHDT and FYEKMQ (reference sequence). The CDR3 spans 15 residues. The CDR3 region is CASSLPRAGLGEQYF. CDR3 DNA sequence: TGTGCCAGCAGCTTACCTCGTGCGGGGTTGGGCGAGCAGTACTTC.

As for this clonotype: Germline is not matched at one junction end, which may reflect a read error. V is TRBV12-3 or TRBV12-4 and J is TRBJ2-5, with D possibly TRBD1 on 6 matching bases. This CDR3 has 13 amino acids. CDR3 in amino acids: CASSYQQGETQCF. As DNA, the CDR3 is TGTGCCAGCAGTTACCAACAGGGAGAGACCCAGTGCTTC.

V gene TRBV7-6 combines with J gene TRBJ2-1, with D possibly TRBD1 on 6 matching bases. From germline, CDR1 is SGHVS and CDR2 FNYEAQ. The CDR3 is 13 residues long. The V end was cut by 4 bases, the J end by 6 bases, with 10 bases between. The CDR3 DNA reads TGTGCCAGCAGCTGGTTAGGGGGCAATGAGCAGTTCTTC. The encoded protein is CASSWLGGNEQFF. The complete variable domain, with remaining parts taken from reference TRBV7-6 and TRBJ2-1, reads GAGVSQSPRYKVTKRGQDVALRCDPISGHVSLYWYRQALGQGPEFLTYFNYEAQQDKSGLPNDRFSAERPEGSISTLTIQRTEQRDSAMYRCASSWLGGNEQFFGPGTRLTVL.

As to this clonotype: Here the CDR3 omits its conserved ending phenylalanine or tryptophan, so a read error is the likely source. It is unclear where the CDR3 begins or ends on the DNA, so no DNA is shown, and the CDR3 is as TCRdb lists it. The chain links TRBV10-1 to TRBJ2-1; the table's TRBD2 call for D was not verified on the DNA. CDR1 and CDR2 from the germline V gene are WNHNN and SYGVQD (reference sequence). Counting both end residues, the CDR3 totals 12 amino acids. The CDR3 is CASLTSGSRIDL.

The chain recombines TRBV27 with TRBJ2-5, with 12 bases lining up with TRBD2. The V and J ends lost 2 bases and 4 bases, in that order; junction bases with no gene match: 11. This CDR3 is 18 amino acids long. From germline, CDR1 is MNHEY and CDR2 SMNVEV (reference sequence). CDR3: CASSLRGLTSGRGETQYF. The CDR3 nucleotides are TGTGCCAGCAGTTTACGTGGGCTGACTAGCGGGAGAGGAGAGACCCAGTACTTC.

The sample holds many counts of this clonotype. V is TRBV25-1 and J is TRBJ1-1; no definite D call. With 4 bases removed from V and 5 bases from J, the gap between germline ends came to 5 bases. The CDR3 runs 11 residues. Per germline, CDR1 MGHDK and CDR2 SYGVNS. The CDR3 coding sequence is TGTGCCAGCAGTGGGATAACTGAAGCTTTCTTT. Its translation: CASSGITEAFF.

This clonotype was detected many times. The chain uses TRBV28 and TRBJ1-1; D gene ambiguous. Germline CDR1 and CDR2: MDHEN and SYDVKM. V was trimmed by 2 bases and J by 5 bases, leaving 15 bases between them. This CDR3 has 15 residues. The CDR3 DNA follows: TGTGCCAGCAGTTTAGAGTACATCCCGGGGACTGAAGCTTTCTTT. Its translation: CASSLEYIPGTEAFF.

The chain recombines TRBV15 with TRBJ1-2; 7 nucleotides match TRBD1. The CDR3 runs 20 residues. CDR1 is LNHNV, CDR2 YYDKDF, per germline (reference sequence). The V segment lost 0 bases and the J segment 3 bases; nucleotides outside the gene matches: 19. The CDR3 reads CATSREHYGTADMRHYGYTF. As DNA, the CDR3 is TGTGCCACCAGCAGAGAACACTACGGGACAGCCGATATGAGGCACTATGGCTACACCTTC.

The table lists this clonotype with a few counts. V and J are TRBV9 and TRBJ1-2, with D possibly being TRBD1 (5 bases). The CDR3 sequence is 16 residues long. V lost 4 bases and J lost 0, with 16 bases in between. Per germline, CDR1 SGDLS and CDR2 YYNGEE. The CDR3 sequence: CASSPLGGPANYGYTF. CDR3 coding DNA: TGTGCCAGCAGCCCTCTGGGGGGACCAGCTAACTATGGCTACACCTTC.

The chain joins TRBV20-1 to TRBJ2-5, with 7 bases aligning to TRBD2. The DNA end is a closer match to TRBJ2-1, so the J assignment may be wrong. Germline CDR1 and CDR2: DFQATT and SNEGSKA (reference sequence). The CDR3 consists of 12 residues. CDR3 protein: CSARIELAEQFF. CDR3 coding DNA: TGCAGTGCCAGAATCGAACTAGCGGAGCAGTTCTTC.

The chain couples TRBV28 to TRBJ2-7; the D call may be TRBD1 or TRBD2 (5 bases each). V was pared by 8 bases and J by 2 bases, with 16 bases between. In germline, CDR1 is MDHEN, CDR2 SYDVKM. The CDR3 is 14 residues long. The CDR3 nucleotides read TGTGCCAGCTGCTGGGTGGGGGTAACCTACGAGCAGTACTTC. Amino acid sequence: CASCWVGVTYEQYF.

This clonotype was observed a handful of times. The J gene is TRBJ1-1, the V gene TRBV29-1, with D maybe TRBD1 (5 bases). This CDR3 has 10 amino acids. The ends were cut back, 3 bases at V and 10 bases at J, with 9 bases in the middle. Looked up from germline, CDR1 is SQVTM and CDR2 is ANQGSEA. CDR3 loop: CSVEGPGAFF. In DNA form, the CDR3 reads TGCAGCGTTGAGGGACCCGGAGCTTTCTTT.

This chain uses TRBV2 with TRBJ2-1, with 14 nucleotides matching TRBD2. The CDR3 length is 17 residues. V lost 2 bases, J lost 9 bases, and 9 bases stayed unmatched. The germline gives CDR1 SNHLY, CDR2 FYNNEI. The CDR3 here is CASSESAGLAGESEQFF. As DNA, the CDR3 is TGTGCCAGCAGTGAAAGTGCGGGACTAGCGGGAGAGAGTGAGCAGTTCTTC. Based on the CDR3 plus reference TRBV2 and TRBJ2-1, the full variable domain is EPEVTQTPSHQVTQMGQEVILRCVPISNHLYFYWYRQILGQKVEFLVSFYNNEISEKSEIFDDQFSVERPDGSNFTLKIRSTKLEDSAMYFCASSESAGLAGESEQFFGPGTRLTVL.

This clonotype appeared many times. V and J are TRBV2 and TRBJ1-6; 9 bases map to TRBD1. V shed 8 bases and J 5 bases; nucleotides not matched to a gene: 7. This CDR3 contains 15 residues. Germline lookup yields CDR1 SNHLY and CDR2 FYNNEI. The CDR3 DNA reads TGTGCCAGCTCTTCTGGACAGGGGCATAATTCACCCCTCCACTTT. Encoded protein: CASSSGQGHNSPLHF.

This clonotype was counted between two and nine times. The chain has TRBV29-1 and TRBJ1-6; D perhaps matches TRBD1 (6 bases). CDR3 size: 13 residues. Germline-derived CDR1 and CDR2 are SQVTM and ANQGSEA. V was trimmed by 4 bases and J by 5 bases, leaving 9 bases between them. The CDR3 reads CSVASGDNSPLHF. The CDR3 nucleotides are TGCAGCGTTGCATCAGGGGATAATTCACCCCTCCACTTT.

Regarding this clonotype: A much bigger clone sits one base away, suggesting this may be a read error. The chain recombines TRBV20-1 with TRBJ1-1; unclear D gene. Trimming stripped 3 bases from V and 5 bases from J, with 16 bases between. Per germline, CDR1 DFQATT and CDR2 SNEGSKA (reference sequence). This CDR3 has 14 residues. The CDR3 reads CSASLNARKTEAFF. As DNA, the CDR3 is TGCAGTGCTAGTCTTAACGCTAGGAAAACTGAAGCTTTCTTT.